These 9 T cell receptor beta chains were sequenced from one sample in a study of type 1 regulatory T cells. No antigens are known for them. Via MiXCR, TCRdb re-called the reads, giving one row per CDR3 protein. The sample records just under 65,000 distinct CDR3 sequences, roughly 50% being singletons. Material: cultured non-Tr1 T cells, either the whole culture or a sorted T cell fraction (not recorded which). The receptors were sampled from a human donor in good health.

Of note for this clonotype: One junction end does not reproduce the germline sequence, and a read error may be involved. The rearrangement uses TRBV7-9 and TRBJ2-2, with D perhaps TRBD1 (6 bases). There are 16 residues in the CDR3. Germline CDR1 reads SEHNR; CDR2 reads FQNEAQ (reference sequence). The CDR3 DNA follows: TGTGCCAGCAGCTTTCAGGGGACGACGAACACCGGGGAGCTGTCTTTT. Amino acids: CASSFQGTTNTGELSF.

About this clonotype: One junction end disagrees with the germline gene, perhaps due to a read error. V gene TRBV11-2 combines with J gene TRBJ2-2, with 12 nucleotides matching TRBD2. The CDR3 loop spans 20 amino acids. Per germline, CDR1 SGHAT and CDR2 FQNNGV. The CDR3 here is CASSSPWASGGASSTGGLFF. CDR3 DNA sequence: TGTGCCAGCAGCTCCCCCTGGGCTAGCGGGGGGGCCAGCAGCACCGGGGGGCTGTTTTTT.

Of note for this clonotype: Its ends do not fully match the called genes, so a read error is possible. The rearrangement uses TRBV4-1 and TRBJ1-2; no clear D. The CDR3 runs to 14 residues. Germline values: CDR1 MGHRA, CDR2 YSYEKL. Written as DNA, the CDR3 is TGCGTCAGCAGCCAAGATTTTACGGGCTATGGCTACACCTTC. Residues: CVSSQDFTGYGYTF.

About this clonotype itself: A much larger clone differs by one base, so this may be a read error. The gene calls are TRBV29-1 and TRBJ2-7; D might be TRBD1 (5 bases). From germline, CDR1 is SQVTM and CDR2 ANQGSEA. The CDR3 sequence is 15 residues long. The CDR3 bases are TGCATCGTTGCTGGGGCACCCCAGGTGACCTACGAGCAGTACTTC. As protein: CIVAGAPQVTYEQYF.

Comment on this clonotype: A much larger clone is a single base away; this may be a read error. V and J are TRBV12-3 or TRBV12-4 and TRBJ2-1; no reliable D call. The CDR3 contains 12 residues. Trimming stripped 9 bases from V and 7 bases from J, with 13 bases between. As DNA, the CDR3 is TGTGCCAGAACCTCTTTCGGGAATGAGCAGTTCTTC. Translated, it gives CARTSFGNEQFF.

This chain connects TRBV7-3 to TRBJ2-1; 8 nucleotides line up with TRBD1. The germline CDR1 and CDR2 sequences are SGHTA and FQGTGA. This CDR3 has 15 residues. V shed 3 bases and J 0 bases; nucleotides not matched to a gene: 1. The CDR3, as DNA: TGTGCCAGCAGCTTCGGACAGGGCTCCTACAATGAGCAGTTCTTC. It specifies CASSFGQGSYNEQFF.

This clonotype was detected only a few times. The rearrangement uses TRBV20-1 and TRBJ2-7; D possibly corresponds to TRBD1 (6 bases). V lost 3 bases and J 3 bases, leaving 12 bases between the germline ends. This CDR3 region has 13 residues. CDR1 and CDR2 (germline): DFQATT, SNEGSKA (reference sequence). The CDR3 loop is CSARVTGNYEQYF. Here the CDR3 DNA reads TGCAGTGCTAGGGTCACAGGGAACTACGAGCAGTACTTC.

This clonotype was found a few times. The chain has TRBV5-6 and TRBJ2-1; a possible D gene is TRBD2 (5 bases). Trimming cost V 0 bases and J 1 base, with 11 bases left between them. CDR1 SGHDT and CDR2 YYEEEE come from the germline V gene. The CDR3 is 16 residues long. The CDR3 loop reads CASSLDPGSSYNEQFF. The CDR3 DNA reads as TGTGCCAGCAGCTTGGACCCGGGGTCGTCCTACAATGAGCAGTTCTTC.

The chain carries TRBV27 and TRBJ1-2, with 8 bases aligning to TRBD1. The V gene end was trimmed by 6 bases and the J gene end by 6 bases; junction bases not matched to a gene: 15. This CDR3 has 16 amino acids. Germline V gene sequence: CDR1 MNHEY, CDR2 SMNVEV (reference sequence). The CDR3, as DNA: TGTGCCAGCAGCTACCAGTACAGGGGGGCCGGAGATGGCTACACCTTC. It codes for CASSYQYRGAGDGYTF.